This TCR beta chain was retrieved from a study of human T cells and chemical hapten exposure. Study in general: Sensitization involved placing 2% DPC onto a 2 cm by 2 cm region of upper inner arm skin.

The time point here: patch test 1, 2 weeks after DPC sensitization. Stated treatment: therapeutic diphenylcyclopropenone sensitization with weekly scalp DPC. The starting material, unfractionated whole blood, was used for total RNA extraction. This clonotype has a count of ten or more. Original methodology: Samples ranged from roughly 20,000 to 700,000 TCRs, with a median of roughly 95,000. TCRdb reprocessed the RACE reads with MiXCR, giving one entry per CDR3 protein. The V and J calls follow TCRdb's processing rather than the paper's. The table includes approximately 400,000 distinct CDR3 sequences, more than 4.5% detected once. V was shortened by 4 bases and J by 7 bases, with 12 bases between the two germline ends. The CDR3 is 13 amino acids. Germline CDR1 and CDR2: MNHEY and SMNVEV (reference sequence).

Material: whole blood, obtained in connection with sensitization to the hapten diphenylcyclopropenone (DPC). The chain couples TRBV27 to TRBJ2-3; D not resolved. This TCR derives from a woman aged 50 to 60 with alopecia areata. Some clones in this sample may be carry-over from other donors' samples. CDR3: CASSSTGGNTQYF. DNA for the CDR3: TGTGCCAGCAGTTCTACCGGCGGCAATACGCAGTATTTT.